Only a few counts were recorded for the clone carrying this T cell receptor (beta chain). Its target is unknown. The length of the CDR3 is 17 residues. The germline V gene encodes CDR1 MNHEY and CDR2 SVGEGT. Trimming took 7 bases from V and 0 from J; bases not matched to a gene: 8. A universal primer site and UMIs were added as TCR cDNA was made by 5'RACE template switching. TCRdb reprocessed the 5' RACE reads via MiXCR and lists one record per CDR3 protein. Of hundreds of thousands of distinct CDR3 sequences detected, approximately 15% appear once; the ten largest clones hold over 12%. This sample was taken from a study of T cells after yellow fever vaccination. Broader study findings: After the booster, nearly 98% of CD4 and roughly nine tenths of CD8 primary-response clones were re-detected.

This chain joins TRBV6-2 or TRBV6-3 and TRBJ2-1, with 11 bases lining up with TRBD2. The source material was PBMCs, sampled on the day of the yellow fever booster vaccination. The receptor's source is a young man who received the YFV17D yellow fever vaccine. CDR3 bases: TGTGCCAGCAAAAGGCTAGCGGGAGGCACCTCCTACAATGAGCAGTTCTTC. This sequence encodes CASKRLAGGTSYNEQFF.